These 21 T cell receptor beta chains originate from one sample sequenced in a study of response to subunit inactivated influenza vaccine. TCRdb ran MiXCR on the RT-PCR reads and lists one entry per CDR3 protein. The sample contains over 650,000 distinct CDR3 sequences, roughly 18% of which appear only once. Specimen: PBMCs from blood, collected about 5 days after vaccination. The receptors come from a man in his forties or fifties who received an inactivated influenza vaccine.

The rearrangement joins TRBV27 to TRBJ2-3; D is unclear. Germline V gene data show CDR1 as MNHEY and CDR2 as SMNVEV (reference sequence). The CDR3 has 14 amino acids. V was cut by 0 bases and J by 1 base, with 5 bases left in between. The CDR3 coding sequence is TGTGCCAGCAGTTTATCGAAAGGCACAGATACGCAGTATTTT. Its protein product is CASSLSKGTDTQYF.

The chain links TRBV29-1 to TRBJ2-7, with 7 bases aligning to TRBD1. The CDR3 contains 12 residues. Germline lookup yields CDR1 SQVTM and CDR2 ANQGSEA. The V gene end was trimmed by 8 bases and the J gene end by 6 bases; junction bases not matched to a gene: 10. The CDR3 sequence is CSIRQGVGEQYF. CDR3 nucleotide sequence: TGCAGCATAAGACAGGGTGTGGGCGAGCAGTACTTC.

V gene TRBV7-7 combines with J gene TRBJ2-1; D possibly corresponds to TRBD2 (5 bases). The CDR3 contains 16 residues. V lost 0 bases, J lost 0 bases, and 9 bases lay in between. CDR1 and CDR2 (germline): SSHAT, FNYEAQ (reference sequence). The CDR3 nucleotides read TGTGCCAGCAGCTTAGCGGTCAGCGGCTCCTACAATGAGCAGTTCTTC. It specifies CASSLAVSGSYNEQFF.

This clonotype has more than one count but fewer than ten. The CDR3 spells CASSEGGHEQYF. The CDR3 nucleotides are TGCGCCAGCAGTGAAGGGGGGCACGAGCAGTACTTC. V is TRBV10-2 and J is TRBJ2-7; D may correspond to TRBD1 or TRBD2 (6 bases each). This CDR3 comprises 12 residues. Trimming stripped 3 bases from V and 5 bases from J, with 8 bases between. Germline loops: CDR1 WSHSY, CDR2 SAAADI.

This sequence joins TRBV7-9 and TRBJ2-3; D is undetermined. Germline V gene data show CDR1 as SEHNR and CDR2 as FQNEAQ (reference sequence). Trimming stripped 8 bases from V and 2 bases from J, with 11 bases between. The CDR3 has 13 residues. CDR3 sequence: CASYKGITDTQYF. As DNA, the CDR3 is TGTGCCAGCTACAAAGGGATCACAGATACGCAGTATTTT.

This chain joins TRBV21-1 and TRBJ1-1; the D call of TRBD1 is as the table states it, not checked on the DNA. TRBV21-1 is a pseudogene segment. The CDR3 covers 14 residues. The CDR3 DNA sequence: TGTGCCAGCAGCAAACAGGGGCCTGACACTGAAGCTTTCTTT. Protein product: CASSKQGPDTEAFF.

The chain links TRBV7-2 to TRBJ2-7; a weak D match, TRBD1 (6 bases). Between the trimmed V and J ends, which lost 1 base and 4 bases, there was a span of 14 bases. This CDR3 region has 15 residues. Germline V CDR1 and CDR2: SGHTA, FQGNSA. The CDR3 sequence: CASSLELGGPYEQYF. The CDR3 bases are TGTGCCAGCAGCTTAGAACTTGGGGGCCCGTACGAGCAGTACTTC.

The gene calls are TRBV28 and TRBJ2-7, with 7 bases fitting TRBD1. The V and J ends lost 10 bases and 0 bases, in that order; junction bases with no gene match: 9. Germline lookup yields CDR1 MDHEN and CDR2 SYDVKM. There are 14 residues in the CDR3. CDR3: CATRDSRSSYEQYF. The CDR3 DNA is TGTGCCACCAGGGACAGCCGGAGCTCCTACGAGCAGTACTTC. The variable domain in full, with the rest retrieved from reference TRBV28 and TRBJ2-7, is DVKVTQSSRYLVKRTGEKVFLECVQDMDHENMFWYRQDPGLGLRLIYFSYDVKMKEKGDIPEGYSVSREKKERFSLILESASTNQTSMYLCATRDSRSSYEQYFGPGTRLTVT.

This chain connects TRBV5-1 to TRBJ2-2; the D gene is possibly TRBD1 (5 bases). Per the germline V gene, CDR1 is SGHRS and CDR2 is YFSETQ. The CDR3 is made up of 15 amino acids. Between the trimmed V and J ends, which lost 0 bases and 4 bases, there was a span of 10 bases. The CDR3 nucleotides read TGCGCCAGCAGCTTGGCGGCAGGGCCCACCGGGGAGCTGTTTTTT. It translates to CASSLAAGPTGELFF.

This clonotype was counted a few times. J is TRBJ2-1 and V is TRBV7-2; 8 bases agree with TRBD2. From germline, CDR1 is SGHTA and CDR2 FQGNSA. The CDR3 contains 14 residues. The trim removed 7 bases at V and 8 bases at J, leaving 10 bases unmatched. The CDR3 nucleotides are TGTGCCAGCACCATCAGAATTAGCGGGGATGAGCAGTTCTTC. This codes for CASTIRISGDEQFF.

This clonotype was counted between two and nine times. V gene TRBV15 combines with J gene TRBJ2-2, with 7 bases aligning to TRBD2. The CDR3 runs 16 residues. J lost 1 base, V lost 2 bases, and 4 bases had no gene match. CDR1 and CDR2 from the germline V gene are LNHNV and YYDKDF (reference sequence). The CDR3 is CATSRTSSGNTGELFF. In nucleotides, the CDR3 is TGTGCCACCAGCAGAACGTCTAGCGGGAACACCGGGGAGCTGTTTTTT.

The chain links TRBV6-5 to TRBJ1-1; TRBD1 agrees at 7 bases. Germline V gives CDR1 MNHEY, CDR2 SVGAGI. Losses at the gene ends were 0 bases for V and 2 bases for J; bases not matched to a gene: 3. The length of the CDR3 is 15 residues. CDR3 nucleotides: TGTGCCAGCAGTTACTCTGGAGGGGGCAACACTGAAGCTTTCTTT. Its translation is CASSYSGGGNTEAFF.

This clonotype turned up a few times. DNA for the CDR3: TGTGCCAGCGGGGTAGCGGGATCCCATCCCGGGGAGCTGTTTTTT. Its translation: CASGVAGSHPGELFF. V gene TRBV6-1 combines with J gene TRBJ2-2, with TRBD2 matching 8 bases. The length of the CDR3 is 15 residues. Germline loops: CDR1 MNHNS, CDR2 SASEGT. J was trimmed by 6 bases and V by 8 bases; bases with no gene match: 11.

This clonotype came up a few times. This chain connects TRBV7-9 to TRBJ2-1, with 8 bases identical to TRBD2. V lost 5 bases, J lost 5 bases, and 11 bases stayed unmatched. The CDR3 consists of 16 residues. Germline V gene lookup returns CDR1 SEHNR and CDR2 FQNEAQ (reference sequence). The CDR3 DNA reads TGTGCCAGCAGCCAATTTAGCGGGGCGGCACACAATGAGCAGTTCTTC. It is translated as CASSQFSGAAHNEQFF.

The chain carries TRBV20-1 and TRBJ2-4, with 14 bases identical to TRBD2. The ends lost 6 bases at V and 2 bases at J; junction bases unmatched: 15. CDR1 and CDR2 (germline): DFQATT, SNEGSKA (reference sequence). This CDR3 is 19 amino acids long. The CDR3: CSATPLTSGGAFSKNIQYF. The CDR3 region has the DNA TGCAGTGCCACCCCCCTGACTAGCGGGGGGGCCTTTTCCAAAAACATTCAGTACTTC.

This clonotype came up a few times. The chain uses TRBV3-1 and TRBJ2-1; D possibly corresponds to TRBD2 (6 bases). Trimming pared 2 bases from V and 0 bases from J, leaving 14 bases between. Germline values: CDR1 LGHDT, CDR2 YNNKEL (reference sequence). The CDR3 spans 17 residues. The CDR3 sequence is CASSQFGFGSSYNEQFF. CDR3 coding DNA: TGTGCCAGCAGCCAATTTGGGTTCGGGAGCTCCTACAATGAGCAGTTCTTC.

This clonotype came up a few times. Sequence at one end of the junction differs from germline and may be a read error. This chain uses TRBV28 with TRBJ1-1, with no clear D. Germline lookup yields CDR1 MDHEN and CDR2 SYDVKM. The CDR3 is made up of 15 amino acids. The CDR3 DNA is TGTGCCAGCAGTTTACTCTTGGATGGACTCACTGAAGCATTCTTT. The encoded protein is CASSLLLDGLTEAFF.

The J gene is TRBJ2-2, the V gene TRBV7-8; 7 bases are shared with TRBD2. The CDR3 runs 15 residues. J was trimmed by 5 bases and V by 7 bases; bases with no gene match: 10. Germline V lookup: CDR1 SGHVS, CDR2 FQNEAQ. This CDR3 is CASTPRGRETGELFF. The CDR3 DNA is TGTGCCAGCACCCCTAGAGGGAGGGAAACCGGGGAGCTGTTTTTT.

This clonotype was observed at least ten times. This chain uses TRBV20-1 with TRBJ2-4; D is possibly TRBD2 (5 bases). Germline CDR1 is DFQATT and CDR2 is SNEGSKA (reference sequence). The CDR3 totals 10 residues. V shed 6 bases and J shed 8 bases, with 8 bases lying between them. The CDR3 spells CSAAGDIQYF. In nucleotides, the CDR3 is TGCAGTGCCGCGGGCGACATTCAGTACTTC.

The chain couples TRBV20-1 to TRBJ2-5; 7 bases match TRBD2. The CDR3 contains 12 residues. V gave up 4 bases and J gave up 8 bases; unmatched junction bases: 7. CDR1 is DFQATT and CDR2 is SNEGSKA in the germline V gene (reference sequence). The DNA for the CDR3 is TGCAGTGCTAACTTAGCGGGCAGAACCCAGTACTTC. This encodes CSANLAGRTQYF.

This clonotype has just a few counts. This sequence joins TRBV7-2 and TRBJ2-3; TRBD2 agrees at 10 bases. Germline V gene lookup returns CDR1 SGHTA and CDR2 FQGNSA. This CDR3 comprises 16 residues. Trimming cost V 5 bases and J 5 bases; bases outside gene matches: 10. The CDR3 DNA sequence: TGTGCCAGCAGCCCGCAAGCGGGAGGGGGGGGAGATACGCAGTATTTT. This sequence encodes CASSPQAGGGGDTQYF.